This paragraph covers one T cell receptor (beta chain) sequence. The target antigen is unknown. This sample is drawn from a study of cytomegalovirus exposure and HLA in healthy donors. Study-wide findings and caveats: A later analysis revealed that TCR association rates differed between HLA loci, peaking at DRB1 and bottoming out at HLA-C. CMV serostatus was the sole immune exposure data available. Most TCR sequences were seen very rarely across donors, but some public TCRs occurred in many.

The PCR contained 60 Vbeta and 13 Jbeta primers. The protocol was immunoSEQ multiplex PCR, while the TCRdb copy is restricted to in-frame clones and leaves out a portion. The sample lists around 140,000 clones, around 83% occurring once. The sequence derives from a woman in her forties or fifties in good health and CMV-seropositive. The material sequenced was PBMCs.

This chain's CDR3 is CASSVGGSNTIYF. The DNA of the CDR3 is TGTGCCAGCAGCGTAGGAGGCTCCAACACCATATATTTT. The V call is TRBV9, the J call TRBJ1-3; no clear D. The germline gives CDR1 SGDLS, CDR2 YYNGEE. The V gene lost 0 bases and the J gene lost 7 bases, with 8 bases spanning the gap. The CDR3 sequence is 13 residues long.